This passage covers 29 T cell receptor beta chains from one sample sequenced in a study of T cells in Graves' hyperthyroidism and ophthalmopathy. Researchers took RNA transcripts and amplified the TCR beta CDR3 regions from them. The study used the HTBI primer set for a first-round RT-PCR of the TCR CDR3. TCRdb called the multiplex PCR reads again in MiXCR, with one record for every CDR3 protein. The sample carries more than 550,000 distinct CDR3 sequences, 15% to 20% recorded once. Sequenced: blood. These receptors originate from a man aged 45-65 years with Graves' hyperthyroidism.

This clonotype showed up many times. The chain recombines TRBV5-1 with TRBJ2-3; 7 nucleotides line up with TRBD2. The CDR3 loop spans 16 amino acids. The trim removed 0 bases at V and 3 bases at J, leaving 7 bases unmatched. Germline CDR1 SGHRS, CDR2 YFSETQ. The CDR3 reads CASSLGRLAATDTQYF. The CDR3 bases are TGCGCCAGCAGCTTGGGCCGACTAGCAGCTACAGATACGCAGTATTTT.

The rearrangement uses TRBV3-1 and TRBJ1-4; TRBD1 is a possible D gene (5 bases). The CDR3 runs to 14 residues. V lost 2 bases and J 9 bases, leaving 13 bases between the germline ends. The germline CDR1 and CDR2 sequences are LGHDT and YNNKEL (reference sequence). The CDR3: CASSQTGIAQKLFF. The CDR3 DNA reads as TGTGCCAGCAGCCAAACAGGTATAGCGCAAAAACTGTTTTTT.

This chain uses TRBV30 with TRBJ1-5; a weak D match, TRBD1 (5 bases). Germline CDR1 GTSNPN, CDR2 SVGIG (reference sequence). The CDR3 contains 13 residues. V was pared by 0 bases and J by 7 bases, with 10 bases between. The CDR3 is CAWSVDSGQPQHF. CDR3 bases: TGTGCCTGGAGTGTCGACAGTGGACAGCCCCAGCATTTT.

This clonotype appeared a few times. V usage is TRBV6-1 and J usage is TRBJ2-5; TRBD1 is a possible D gene (6 bases). There are 16 residues in the CDR3. Germline V gene data show CDR1 as MNHNS and CDR2 as SASEGT. The ends were cut back, 5 bases at V and 7 bases at J, with 23 bases in the middle. The CDR3 DNA follows: TGTGCCAGCAGTACCACCCGGGACACCTCCTCCTGGACCCAGTACTTC. It codes for CASSTTRDTSSWTQYF.

This clonotype appeared a few times. The gene calls are TRBV19 and TRBJ1-5; maybe TRBD1 (6 bases). V shed 5 bases and J shed 8 bases, with 16 bases lying between them. CDR3 length: 14 amino acids. CDR1 and CDR2 (germline): LNHDA, SQIVND (reference sequence). CDR3 amino acids: CASSSRQAREPQHF. CDR3 bases: TGTGCCAGTAGTTCCCGACAGGCTAGGGAGCCCCAGCATTTT.

This clonotype has at least ten counts. An end of the junction does not agree with germline; a read error may underlie this. The chain has TRBV12-3 or TRBV12-4 and TRBJ2-1, with TRBD2 matching 8 bases. This CDR3 has 14 residues. CDR3 sequence (DNA): TGTGCCAGCAGCTTAGCGGGGTACATCTATGAGCAGTTCTTC. As protein: CASSLAGYIYEQFF.

This clonotype was counted at least ten times. The chain uses TRBV7-2 and TRBJ2-7; D may be TRBD1 or TRBD2 (5 bases each). This CDR3 is built from 14 residues. The ends were cut back, 5 bases at V and 1 base at J, with 12 bases in the middle. From germline, CDR1 is SGHTA and CDR2 FQGNSA. The CDR3 is CASSSRDESYEQYF. The CDR3 nucleotides are TGTGCCAGCAGCAGCCGGGACGAGTCCTACGAGCAGTACTTC.

This clonotype was detected many times. V gene TRBV12-3 or TRBV12-4 combines with J gene TRBJ1-5, with D tentatively TRBD1 (5 bases). With 9 bases removed from V and 0 bases from J, the gap between germline ends came to 15 bases. The CDR3 sequence is 15 residues long. CDR3 coding DNA: TGTGCCAGTACCCCCCCCGGGGGTAGCAATCAGCCCCAGCATTTT. Translating it yields CASTPPGGSNQPQHF.

In its sample, this clonotype was seen a few times. The rearrangement uses TRBV15 and TRBJ2-7, with TRBD2 identical over 9 bases. Germline loops: CDR1 LNHNV, CDR2 YYDKDF (reference sequence). This CDR3 is 16 amino acids long. The J segment lost 3 bases and the V segment lost 0 bases, leaving 6 bases of the junction unmatched. CDR3 DNA: TGTGCCACCAGCAGAGATCATCTAGCGGGAAACTACGAGCAGTACTTC. Translating gives CATSRDHLAGNYEQYF.

This clonotype was detected many times. The rearrangement joins TRBV12-3 or TRBV12-4 to TRBJ2-3; no definite D call. This CDR3 has 14 residues. V lost 3 bases to trimming and J lost 2 bases, with 9 bases between them. The CDR3 sequence: CASSFWGNTDTQYF. The DNA of the CDR3 is TGTGCCAGCAGTTTTTGGGGAAACACAGATACGCAGTATTTT.

A single count supports this clonotype. In DNA, the CDR3 is TGTGCCAGCAGCGTAGACCGACAGGCGAACACCGGGGAGCTGTTTTTT. Its protein is CASSVDRQANTGELFF. The rearrangement joins TRBV9 to TRBJ2-2; tentative D call: TRBD1 (6 bases). This CDR3 spans 16 amino acids. Trimming shortened V by 0 bases and J by 0 bases, and 9 bases separated the two germline ends. CDR1 SGDLS and CDR2 YYNGEE come from the germline V gene.

This clonotype was picked up a small number of times. The rearrangement uses TRBV28 and TRBJ2-7; TRBD2 matches 9 bases. Germline CDR1 and CDR2: MDHEN and SYDVKM. Trimming took 3 bases from V and 6 from J; bases not matched to a gene: 6. The CDR3 is 14 residues long. Here the CDR3 reads CASSFQAGGCEQYF. The CDR3 coding sequence is TGTGCCAGCAGTTTTCAAGCGGGAGGCTGCGAGCAGTACTTC. The complete variable domain, with remaining parts taken from reference TRBV28 and TRBJ2-7, reads DVKVTQSSRYLVKRTGEKVFLECVQDMDHENMFWYRQDPGLGLRLIYFSYDVKMKEKGDIPEGYSVSREKKERFSLILESASTNQTSMYLCASSFQAGGCEQYFGPGTRLTVT.

The sample holds many counts of this clonotype. The rearrangement joins TRBV3-1 to TRBJ1-2, with a possible D match to TRBD1 (6 bases). The germline gives CDR1 LGHDT, CDR2 YNNKEL (reference sequence). With 5 bases removed from V and 8 bases from J, the gap between germline ends came to 18 bases. There are 14 residues in the CDR3. CDR3 protein: CASSLSSGQKGYTF. The CDR3 DNA sequence: TGTGCCAGCAGCTTATCTTCCGGACAGAAGGGCTACACCTTC. The whole variable domain, filled in from reference TRBV3-1 and TRBJ1-2, reads DTAVSQTPKYLVTQMGNDKSIKCEQNLGHDTMYWYKQDSKKFLKIMFSYNNKELIINETVPNRFSPKSPDKAHLNLHINSLELGDSAVYFCASSLSSGQKGYTFGSGTRLTVV.

The table lists this clonotype with many counts. The chain combines TRBV27 with TRBJ2-3; 10 bases agree with TRBD2. There are 18 residues in the CDR3. Germline V CDR1 and CDR2: MNHEY, SMNVEV (reference sequence). Unmatched junction bases numbered 12, after V lost 5 bases and J lost 1 base. CDR3 DNA sequence: TGTGCCAGCAGTCCGCTTGAAGCGGGAGGGCCGGGCACAGATACGCAGTATTTT. Translation: CASSPLEAGGPGTDTQYF.

This clonotype was observed a few times. The chain combines TRBV3-1 with TRBJ2-7, with D perhaps TRBD1 (6 bases). The CDR3 is 14 amino acids. The germline gives CDR1 LGHDT, CDR2 YNNKEL (reference sequence). The V gene lost 1 base and the J gene lost 6 bases, with 13 bases spanning the gap. The CDR3 loop reads CASSQVLGAGEQYF. The CDR3 DNA reads as TGTGCCAGCAGCCAAGTTCTGGGGGCTGGCGAGCAGTACTTC.

This clonotype was detected ten times or more. The chain uses TRBV28 and TRBJ2-3, with D possibly TRBD2 on 6 matching bases. CDR3 length: 19 residues. V shed 2 bases and J shed 5 bases, with 26 bases lying between them. Germline V gene lookup returns CDR1 MDHEN and CDR2 SYDVKM. CDR3 region: CASSLPPFWDSLRGDTQYF. CDR3 nucleotides: TGTGCCAGCAGTTTACCTCCCTTTTGGGACTCCCTGAGGGGAGATACGCAGTATTTT. Full variable domain (missing parts from reference TRBV28 and TRBJ2-3): DVKVTQSSRYLVKRTGEKVFLECVQDMDHENMFWYRQDPGLGLRLIYFSYDVKMKEKGDIPEGYSVSREKKERFSLILESASTNQTSMYLCASSLPPFWDSLRGDTQYFGPGTRLTVL.

This clonotype was seen repeatedly, ten times or more. This chain links TRBV20-1 with TRBJ2-1; the match to TRBD2 covers 7 bases. The CDR3 spans 12 residues. Germline values: CDR1 DFQATT, CDR2 SNEGSKA (reference sequence). The junction had 4 bases not matched to a gene; V was cut back by 1 base and J by 10 bases. The CDR3 here is CSARGPAGEQFF. The CDR3 DNA follows: TGCAGTGCTAGAGGACCAGCGGGGGAGCAGTTCTTC.

This clonotype appeared many times. This chain uses TRBV5-1 with TRBJ2-1; D might be TRBD2 (6 bases). Germline V CDR1 and CDR2: SGHRS, YFSETQ. V lost 1 base and J 5 bases, leaving 10 bases between the germline ends. The CDR3 runs 14 residues. The CDR3 loop is CASSLPEGHNEQFF. CDR3 nucleotides: TGCGCCAGCAGCTTGCCGGAGGGCCACAATGAGCAGTTCTTC.

This clonotype has a count of ten or more. DNA of the CDR3: TGTGCCATCAGTGAGTCAGGGCTTGGCTACACCTTC. As protein: CAISESGLGYTF. The V call is TRBV10-3, the J call TRBJ1-2; D call uncertain. Germline lookup yields CDR1 ENHRY and CDR2 SYGVKD. The V and J ends lost 0 bases and 7 bases respectively, with 6 bases between them. This CDR3 contains 12 residues.

This clonotype has at least ten counts. The J gene is TRBJ2-7, the V gene TRBV20-1; 13 nucleotides match TRBD2. Germline values: CDR1 DFQATT, CDR2 SNEGSKA (reference sequence). This CDR3 has 16 residues. Trimming removed 5 bases from V and 2 bases from J; junction bases left unmatched: 9. This CDR3 reads CSAPGTSGVGPYEQYF. As DNA, the CDR3 is TGCAGTGCTCCCGGGACTAGCGGGGTTGGGCCCTACGAGCAGTACTTC.

This clonotype was seen repeatedly, ten times or more. The rearrangement joins TRBV7-2 to TRBJ2-1, with D unclear. There are 14 residues in the CDR3. Germline CDR1 reads SGHTA; CDR2 reads FQGNSA. V lost 2 bases and J lost 9, with 14 bases in between. DNA of the CDR3: TGTGCCAGCAGCTTACGTGGGGTTTCGGCTGAGCAGTTCTTC. It is translated as CASSLRGVSAEQFF. Based on the CDR3 plus reference TRBV7-2 and TRBJ2-1, the full variable domain is GAGVSQSPSNKVTEKGKDVELRCDPISGHTALYWYRQSLGQGLEFLIYFQGNSAPDKSGLPSDRFSAERTGGSVSTLTIQRTQQEDSAVYLCASSLRGVSAEQFFGPGTRLTVL.

Regarding this clonotype: The junction differs from germline at one of its ends, possibly a read error. The V call is TRBV28, the J call TRBJ2-1; D gene uncertain. The CDR3 is 12 amino acids. Germline V gene lookup returns CDR1 MDHEN and CDR2 SYDVKM. As DNA, the CDR3 is TGTGCCGGCAGTTTAGTGGGGAATGAGCAGTTCTTC. It translates to CAGSLVGNEQFF.

This clonotype was observed many times. The chain carries TRBV5-1 and TRBJ1-5; D might be TRBD1 (6 bases). CDR1 is SGHRS and CDR2 is YFSETQ in the germline V gene. This CDR3 has 16 residues. The germline V and J ends were trimmed by 0 bases and 2 bases, with 12 bases remaining between them. CDR3 loop: CASSLGQGGGNQPQHF. The CDR3 nucleotides are TGCGCCAGCAGCTTGGGACAAGGGGGTGGCAATCAGCCCCAGCATTTT.

This clonotype was seen once. The chain joins TRBV9 to TRBJ2-5; D call uncertain. The CDR3 runs 14 residues. Trimming pared 0 bases from V and 4 bases from J, leaving 10 bases between. Looked up from germline, CDR1 is SGDLS and CDR2 is YYNGEE. The CDR3 DNA reads TGTGCCAGCAGCGTAGGAACCAGACGAGAGACCCAGTACTTC. Its protein product is CASSVGTRRETQYF.

This clonotype was observed once. The rearrangement joins TRBV7-3 to TRBJ1-6; TRBD1 agrees at 7 bases. Germline lookup yields CDR1 SGHTA and CDR2 FQGTGA. This CDR3 has 15 residues. Trimming at V came to 1 base and at J to 7 bases, leaving 4 bases not matched to a gene. For the CDR3, the DNA is TGTGCCAGCAGCTTAAGGACCAGGGGGAATTCACCCCTCCACTTT. This codes for CASSLRTRGNSPLHF.

The rearrangement joins TRBV28 to TRBJ1-6, with D perhaps matching TRBD1 (5 bases). This CDR3 region has 14 residues. Germline CDR1 reads MDHEN; CDR2 reads SYDVKM. The ends were cut back, 3 bases at V and 5 bases at J, with 8 bases in the middle. The CDR3 sequence is CASSFQGHNSPLHF. CDR3 DNA sequence: TGTGCCAGCAGTTTTCAGGGTCATAATTCACCCCTCCACTTT.

This clonotype was observed a few times. V gene TRBV5-1 combines with J gene TRBJ2-5; D tentatively fits TRBD1 or TRBD2 (6 bases each). V was clipped by 4 bases and J by 1 base, with 14 bases between them. Germline CDR1 SGHRS, CDR2 YFSETQ. The CDR3 loop spans 15 amino acids. Here the CDR3 reads CASSQVGGFQETQYF. CDR3 nucleotides: TGCGCCAGCAGCCAGGTAGGGGGGTTCCAAGAGACCCAGTACTTC.

V gene TRBV5-1 combines with J gene TRBJ1-2; D remains ambiguous. The CDR3 has 13 residues. Germline lookup yields CDR1 SGHRS and CDR2 YFSETQ. V was cut by 0 bases and J by 6 bases, with 9 bases left in between. The CDR3 loop is CASSLDTDHGYTF. The CDR3 DNA follows: TGCGCCAGCAGCTTGGACACCGACCATGGCTACACCTTC. Full variable domain (remainder filled in from reference TRBV5-1 and TRBJ1-2): KAGVTQTPRYLIKTRGQQVTLSCSPISGHRSVSWYQQTPGQGLQFLFEYFSETQRNKGNFPGRFSGRQFSNSRSEMNVSTLELGDSALYLCASSLDTDHGYTFGSGTRLTVV.

This clonotype came up a few times. The V call is TRBV6-1, the J call TRBJ1-2, with a possible D match to TRBD1 (5 bases). Germline-derived CDR1 and CDR2 are MNHNS and SASEGT. CDR3 length: 14 amino acids. With 4 bases removed from V and 5 bases from J, the gap between germline ends came to 14 bases. CDR3 sequence reads: CASSGTIGTYGYTF. The CDR3 coding sequence is TGTGCCAGCAGTGGGACCATAGGGACTTATGGCTACACCTTC.